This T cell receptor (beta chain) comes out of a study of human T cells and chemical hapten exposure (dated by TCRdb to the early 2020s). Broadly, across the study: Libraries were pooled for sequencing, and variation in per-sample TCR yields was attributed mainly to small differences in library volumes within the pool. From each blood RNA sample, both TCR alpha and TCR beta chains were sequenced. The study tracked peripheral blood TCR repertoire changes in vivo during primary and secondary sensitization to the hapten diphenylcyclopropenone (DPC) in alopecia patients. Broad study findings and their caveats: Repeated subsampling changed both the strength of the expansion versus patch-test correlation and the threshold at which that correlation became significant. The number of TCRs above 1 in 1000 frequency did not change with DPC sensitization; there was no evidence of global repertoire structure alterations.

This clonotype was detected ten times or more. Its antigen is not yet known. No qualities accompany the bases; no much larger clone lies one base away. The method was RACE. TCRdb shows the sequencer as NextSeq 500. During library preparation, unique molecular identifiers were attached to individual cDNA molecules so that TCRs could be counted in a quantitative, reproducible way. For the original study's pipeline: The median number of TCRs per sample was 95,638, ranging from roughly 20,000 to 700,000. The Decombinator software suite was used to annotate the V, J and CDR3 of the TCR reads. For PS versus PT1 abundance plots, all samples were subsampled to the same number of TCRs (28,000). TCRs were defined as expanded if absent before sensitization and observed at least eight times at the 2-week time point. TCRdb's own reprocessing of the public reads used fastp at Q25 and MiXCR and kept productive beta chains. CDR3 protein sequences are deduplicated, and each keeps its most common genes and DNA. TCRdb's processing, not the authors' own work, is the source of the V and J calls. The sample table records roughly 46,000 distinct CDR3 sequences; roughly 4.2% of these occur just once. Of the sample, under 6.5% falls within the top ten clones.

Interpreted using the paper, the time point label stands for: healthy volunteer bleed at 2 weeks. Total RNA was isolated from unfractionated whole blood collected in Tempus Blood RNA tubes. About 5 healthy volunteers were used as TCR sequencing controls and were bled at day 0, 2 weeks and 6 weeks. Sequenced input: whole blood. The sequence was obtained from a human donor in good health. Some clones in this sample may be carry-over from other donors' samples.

The bases are TGTGCCACCAGTTACAACCAGGGAAATGGCTACACCTTC. Protein translation: CATSYNQGNGYTF. The sequence links TRBV24-1 to TRBJ1-2; possibly the D gene is TRBD1, per 5 matching bases. CDR1 is given as KGHDR and CDR2 as SFDVKD, both from the germline V gene. The CDR3 spans 13 residues, from the cysteine through the phenylalanine. This entry keeps only the CDR3 DNA: 39 bases, framed from base 1. V and J are truncated by 6 bases and 6 bases respectively, leaving an intervening sequence of 13 bases.